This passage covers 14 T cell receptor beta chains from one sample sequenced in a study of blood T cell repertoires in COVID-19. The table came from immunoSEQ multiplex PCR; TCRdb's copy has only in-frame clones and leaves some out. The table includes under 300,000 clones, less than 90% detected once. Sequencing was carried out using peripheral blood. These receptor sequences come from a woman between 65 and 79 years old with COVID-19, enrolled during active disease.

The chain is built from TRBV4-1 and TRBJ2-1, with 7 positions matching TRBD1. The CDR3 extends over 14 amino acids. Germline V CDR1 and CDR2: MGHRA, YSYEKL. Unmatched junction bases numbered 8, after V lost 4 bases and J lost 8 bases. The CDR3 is CASSRATGKDEQFF. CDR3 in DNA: TGCGCCAGCAGCCGGGCGACAGGGAAAGATGAGCAGTTCTTC.

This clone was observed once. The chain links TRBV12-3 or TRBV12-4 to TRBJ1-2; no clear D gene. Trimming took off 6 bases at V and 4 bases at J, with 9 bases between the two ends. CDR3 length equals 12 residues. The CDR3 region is CASSPPPYGYTF. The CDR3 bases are TGTGCCAGCAGCCCTCCCCCCTATGGCTACACCTTC.

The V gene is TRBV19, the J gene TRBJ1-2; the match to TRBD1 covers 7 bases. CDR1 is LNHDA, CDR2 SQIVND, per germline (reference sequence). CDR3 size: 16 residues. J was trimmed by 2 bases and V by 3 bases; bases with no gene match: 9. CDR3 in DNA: TGTGCCAGTAGTATTCTAGGGGGCGGACTAAACTATGGCTACACCTTC. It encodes CASSILGGGLNYGYTF.

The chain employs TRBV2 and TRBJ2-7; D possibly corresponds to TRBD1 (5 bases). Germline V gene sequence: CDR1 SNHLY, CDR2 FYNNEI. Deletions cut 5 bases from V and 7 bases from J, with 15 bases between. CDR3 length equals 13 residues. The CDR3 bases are TGTGCCAGCAGTTTCGGACAATTCAGTGAGCAGTACTTC. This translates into CASSFGQFSEQYF.

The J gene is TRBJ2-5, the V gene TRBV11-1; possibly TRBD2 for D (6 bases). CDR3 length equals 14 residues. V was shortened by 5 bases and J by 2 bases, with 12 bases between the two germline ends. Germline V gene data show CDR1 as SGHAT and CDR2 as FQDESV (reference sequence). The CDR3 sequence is CASSLRLDQETQYF. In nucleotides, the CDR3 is TGTGCCAGCAGCCTCCGACTAGATCAAGAGACCCAGTACTTC.

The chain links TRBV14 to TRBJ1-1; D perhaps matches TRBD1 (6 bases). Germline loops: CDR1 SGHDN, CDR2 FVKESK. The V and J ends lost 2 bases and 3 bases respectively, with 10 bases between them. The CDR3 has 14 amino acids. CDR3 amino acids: CASSQRTDYTEAFF. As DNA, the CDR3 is TGTGCCAGCAGCCAAAGGACAGATTACACTGAAGCTTTCTTT.

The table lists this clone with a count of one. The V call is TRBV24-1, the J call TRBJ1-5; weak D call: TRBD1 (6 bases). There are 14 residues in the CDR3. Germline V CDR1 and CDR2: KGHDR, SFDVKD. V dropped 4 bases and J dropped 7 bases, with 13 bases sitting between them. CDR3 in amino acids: CATSEGGGWQPQHF. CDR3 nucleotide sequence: TGTGCCACCAGTGAGGGTGGGGGCTGGCAGCCCCAGCATTTT.

Written as DNA, the CDR3 is TGTGCCTGGATGGACAGGGGTTACGAGCAGTACTTC. It codes for CAWMDRGYEQYF. The chain links TRBV30 to TRBJ2-7; 9 bases are shared with TRBD1. From germline, CDR1 is GTSNPN and CDR2 SVGIG (reference sequence). Unmatched junction bases numbered 2, after V lost 4 bases and J lost 4 bases. The CDR3 is 12 amino acids.

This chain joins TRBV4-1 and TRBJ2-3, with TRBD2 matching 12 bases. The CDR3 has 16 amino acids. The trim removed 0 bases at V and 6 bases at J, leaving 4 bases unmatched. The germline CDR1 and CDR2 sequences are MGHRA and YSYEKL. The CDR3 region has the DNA TGCGCCAGCAGCCAAGAACTAGCGGGGGGAGGGGATACGCAGTATTTT. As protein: CASSQELAGGGDTQYF.

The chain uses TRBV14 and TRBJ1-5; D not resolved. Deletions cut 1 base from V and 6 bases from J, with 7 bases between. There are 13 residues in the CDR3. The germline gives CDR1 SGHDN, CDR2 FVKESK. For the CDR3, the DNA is TGTGCCAGCAGCCAAGGTATGGCTCAGCCCCAGCATTTT. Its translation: CASSQGMAQPQHF.

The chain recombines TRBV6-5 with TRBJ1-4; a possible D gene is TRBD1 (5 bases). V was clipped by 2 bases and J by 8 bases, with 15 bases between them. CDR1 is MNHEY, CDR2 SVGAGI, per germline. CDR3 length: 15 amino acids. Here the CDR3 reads CASSYQSGATEKLFF. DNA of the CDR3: TGTGCCAGCAGTTACCAGAGTGGGGCTACAGAAAAACTGTTTTTT.

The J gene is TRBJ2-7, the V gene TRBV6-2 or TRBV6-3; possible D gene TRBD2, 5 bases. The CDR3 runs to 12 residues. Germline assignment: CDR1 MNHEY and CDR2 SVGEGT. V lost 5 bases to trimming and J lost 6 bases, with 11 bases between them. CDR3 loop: CASSHDYGEQYF. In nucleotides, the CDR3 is TGTGCCAGCAGTCACGACTACGGCGAGCAGTACTTC.

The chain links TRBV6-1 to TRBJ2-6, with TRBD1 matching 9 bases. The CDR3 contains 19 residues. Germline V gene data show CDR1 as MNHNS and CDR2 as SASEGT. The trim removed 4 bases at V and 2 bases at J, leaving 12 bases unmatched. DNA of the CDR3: TGTGCCAGCAGTGCGCGAGGGGGACAGGGCACGGCTGGGGCCAACGTCCTGACTTTC. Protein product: CASSARGGQGTAGANVLTF.

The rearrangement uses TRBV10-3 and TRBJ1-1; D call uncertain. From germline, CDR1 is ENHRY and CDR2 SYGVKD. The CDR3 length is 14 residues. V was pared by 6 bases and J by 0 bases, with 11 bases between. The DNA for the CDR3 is TGTGCCATCAGCAGAGGGTTAATGAACACTGAAGCTTTCTTT. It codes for CAISRGLMNTEAFF.